This T cell receptor beta chain was identified during a study of graft-versus-host responses after intestinal transplantation. Across the whole study: Uniformly, recipients were administered anti-thymocyte globulin induction with subsequent tacrolimus and steroids for 3 to 4 years.

The CDR3 loop spans 13 amino acids. Germline-derived CDR1 and CDR2 are SNHLY and FYNNEI. J gave up 3 bases and V 7 bases, and 3 bases lay outside the gene matches. Method: immunoSEQ multiplex PCR; TCRdb's copy keeps in-frame clones and lacks some. Of some 140,000 clones in the sample, 90% to 95% were seen once. Regarding the study as a whole: Recipient marrow contained GvH clones, some of which appeared first in ileum or blood.

To note about this clone: Its antigen is unidentified.

The clonotype was recovered from a human donor who received an intestinal transplant. J is TRBJ1-5 and V is TRBV2; 7 bases agree with TRBD1. This sample comprised unstimulated CD4+ T cells sorted from spleen or lymph node cells, obtained before intestinal transplant. The CDR3 DNA is TGTGCCAGCAATAGGGGGCCCAATCAGCCCCAGCATTTT. This gives the protein CASNRGPNQPQHF. Combining the CDR3 with reference TRBV2 and TRBJ1-5 gives the whole variable domain EPEVTQTPSHQVTQMGQEVILRCVPISNHLYFYWYRQILGQKVEFLVSFYNNEISEKSEIFDDQFSVERPDGSNFTLKIRSTKLEDSAMYFCASNRGPNQPQHFGDGTRLSIL.